This TCR beta chain was captured by sequencing in a study of identical twins. General study points: Twin-shared out-of-frame alpha sequences showed excess low generation probability.

TCRdb processed the 5' RACE reads anew with MiXCR; each CDR3 protein has one entry. The sample consists of more than 1.5 million distinct CDR3 sequences, roughly 35% of them appearing once. Note on this clonotype: Its antigen is not identified.

Germline V gives CDR1 DFQATT, CDR2 SNEGSKA (reference sequence). The CDR3 covers 17 residues. The ends lost 3 bases at V and 5 bases at J; junction bases unmatched: 16. With no exceptions, donors were healthy Caucasians. The sample consisted of cord blood. The chain links TRBV20-1 to TRBJ2-5; TRBD2 aligns across 9 bases. The TCR originated in a newborn girl in good health. For the CDR3, the DNA is TGCAGTGCTAGTGGGACTAGCCTAGGGTTCCCTCGGGAGACCCAGTACTTC. Its protein is CSASGTSLGFPRETQYF.